This T cell receptor (beta chain) came from a study of OX40 agonist ivuxolimab in advanced cancers. In the study overall: The patients received agonistic anti-OX40 (CD134) antibody ivuxolimab. There were three patients with partial responses, one having hepatocellular carcinoma and two cutaneous melanoma. Study-wide points: CD8+ T cells showed, on average, more clonal expansion than CD4+ cells.

Concerning this clone itself: Its specificity is unknown.

Produced via immunoSEQ multiplex PCR; TCRdb's table is partial and in-frame only. The sample includes approximately 81,000 clones, 65% to 85% of them seen just once. The material sequenced was CD4+ or CD8+ T cells sorted from blood, taken in a trial of the OX40 agonist ivuxolimab. This TCR came from an adult with an advanced solid tumor such as melanoma, head and neck, liver or kidney cancer.

The CDR3: CSVWPGETQYF. DNA of the CDR3: TGCAGTGTATGGCCAGGGGAGACCCAGTACTTC. The chain has TRBV20-1 and TRBJ2-5, with D tentatively TRBD1 (5 bases). This CDR3 has 11 amino acids. The germline CDR1 and CDR2 sequences are DFQATT and SNEGSKA (reference sequence). The V gene lost 7 bases and the J gene lost 5 bases, with 11 bases spanning the gap.